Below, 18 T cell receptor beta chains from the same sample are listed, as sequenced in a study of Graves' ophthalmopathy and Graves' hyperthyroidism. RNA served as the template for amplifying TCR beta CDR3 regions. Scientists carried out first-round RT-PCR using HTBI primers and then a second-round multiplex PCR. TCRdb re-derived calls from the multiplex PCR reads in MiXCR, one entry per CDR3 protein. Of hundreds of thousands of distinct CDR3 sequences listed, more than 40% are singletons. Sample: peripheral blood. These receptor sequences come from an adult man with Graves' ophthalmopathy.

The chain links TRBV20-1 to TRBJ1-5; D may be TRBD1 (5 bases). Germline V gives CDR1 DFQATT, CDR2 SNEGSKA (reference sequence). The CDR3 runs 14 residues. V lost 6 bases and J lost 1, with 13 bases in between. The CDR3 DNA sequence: TGCAGTGCCCTGGGGACGGGGAGCAATCAGCCCCAGCATTTT. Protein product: CSALGTGSNQPQHF.

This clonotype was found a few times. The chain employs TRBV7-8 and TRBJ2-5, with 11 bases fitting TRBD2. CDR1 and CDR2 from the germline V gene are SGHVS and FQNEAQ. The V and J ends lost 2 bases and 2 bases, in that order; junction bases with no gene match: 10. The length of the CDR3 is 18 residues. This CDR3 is CASSLRVVAGGTQETQYF. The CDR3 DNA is TGTGCCAGCAGCTTAAGAGTCGTAGCGGGAGGGACTCAAGAGACCCAGTACTTC.

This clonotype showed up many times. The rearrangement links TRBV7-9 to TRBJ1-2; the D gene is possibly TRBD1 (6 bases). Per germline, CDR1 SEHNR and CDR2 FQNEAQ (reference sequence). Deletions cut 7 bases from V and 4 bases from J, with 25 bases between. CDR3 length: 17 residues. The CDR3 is CASTLGGGPTGAYGYTF. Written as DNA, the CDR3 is TGTGCCAGCACCTTGGGAGGGGGACCGACCGGGGCCTATGGCTACACCTTC.

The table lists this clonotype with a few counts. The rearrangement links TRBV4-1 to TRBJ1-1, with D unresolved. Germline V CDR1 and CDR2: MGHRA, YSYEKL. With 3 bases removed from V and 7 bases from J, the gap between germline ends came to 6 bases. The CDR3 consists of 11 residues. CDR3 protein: CASSHRFEAFF. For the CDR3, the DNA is TGCGCCAGCAGCCACAGATTTGAAGCTTTCTTT.

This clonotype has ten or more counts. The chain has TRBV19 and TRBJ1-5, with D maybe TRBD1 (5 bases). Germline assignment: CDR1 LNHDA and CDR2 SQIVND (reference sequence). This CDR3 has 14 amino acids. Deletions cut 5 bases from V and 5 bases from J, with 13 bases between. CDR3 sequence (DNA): TGTGCCAGTAGTGCGGGACCGCAGCATCAGCCCCAGCATTTT. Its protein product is CASSAGPQHQPQHF.

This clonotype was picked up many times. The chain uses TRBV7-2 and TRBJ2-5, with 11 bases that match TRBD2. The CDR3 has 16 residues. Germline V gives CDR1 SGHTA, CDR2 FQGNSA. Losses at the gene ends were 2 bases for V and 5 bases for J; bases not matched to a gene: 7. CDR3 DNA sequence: TGTGCCAGCAGCTTATCCTTAGCGGGAGGGAGGGAGACCCAGTACTTC. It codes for CASSLSLAGGRETQYF. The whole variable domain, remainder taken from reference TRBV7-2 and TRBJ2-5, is GAGVSQSPSNKVTEKGKDVELRCDPISGHTALYWYRQSLGQGLEFLIYFQGNSAPDKSGLPSDRFSAERTGGSVSTLTIQRTQQEDSAVYLCASSLSLAGGRETQYFGPGTRLLVL.

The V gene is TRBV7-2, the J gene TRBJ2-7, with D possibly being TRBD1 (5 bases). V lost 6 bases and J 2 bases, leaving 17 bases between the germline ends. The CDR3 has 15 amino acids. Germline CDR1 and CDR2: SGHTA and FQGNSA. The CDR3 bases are TGTGCCAGCAGTTTTGTTTCTAGGGGAACCTACGAGCAGTACTTC. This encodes CASSFVSRGTYEQYF. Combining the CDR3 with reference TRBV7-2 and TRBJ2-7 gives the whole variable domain GAGVSQSPSNKVTEKGKDVELRCDPISGHTALYWYRQSLGQGLEFLIYFQGNSAPDKSGLPSDRFSAERTGGSVSTLTIQRTQQEDSAVYLCASSFVSRGTYEQYFGPGTRLTVT.

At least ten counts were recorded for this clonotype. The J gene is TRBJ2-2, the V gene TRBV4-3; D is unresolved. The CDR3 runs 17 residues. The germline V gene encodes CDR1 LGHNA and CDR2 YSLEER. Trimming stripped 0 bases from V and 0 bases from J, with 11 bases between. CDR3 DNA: TGCGCCAGCAGCCAAGAGAGTTGGGGATCGAACACCGGGGAGCTGTTTTTT. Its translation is CASSQESWGSNTGELFF.

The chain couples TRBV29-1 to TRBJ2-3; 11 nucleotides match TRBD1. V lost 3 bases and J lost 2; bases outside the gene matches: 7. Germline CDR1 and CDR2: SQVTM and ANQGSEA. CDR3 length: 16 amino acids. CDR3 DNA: TGCAGCGTTGAGGAGGGACAGGGGGTATTCACAGATACGCAGTATTTT. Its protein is CSVEEGQGVFTDTQYF.

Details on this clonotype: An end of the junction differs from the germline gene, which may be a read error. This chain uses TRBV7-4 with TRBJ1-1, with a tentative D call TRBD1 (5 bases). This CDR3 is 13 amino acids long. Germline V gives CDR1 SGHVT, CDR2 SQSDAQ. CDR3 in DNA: TGTGCCGGCAGCGCCGACAGTACGAGATGGGCTTTCTTT. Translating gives CAGSADSTRWAFF.

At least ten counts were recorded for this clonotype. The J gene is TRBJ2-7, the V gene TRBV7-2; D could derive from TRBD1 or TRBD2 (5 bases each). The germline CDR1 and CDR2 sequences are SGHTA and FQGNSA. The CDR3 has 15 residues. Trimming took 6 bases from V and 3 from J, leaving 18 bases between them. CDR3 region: CASSPTTGLNYEQYF. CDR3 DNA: TGTGCCAGCAGTCCGACCACGGGGCTAAACTACGAGCAGTACTTC.

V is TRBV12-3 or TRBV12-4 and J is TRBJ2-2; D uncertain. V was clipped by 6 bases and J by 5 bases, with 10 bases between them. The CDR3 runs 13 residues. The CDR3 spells CASRTRQTGELFF. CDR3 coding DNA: TGTGCCAGCAGGACGAGACAAACCGGGGAGCTGTTTTTT.

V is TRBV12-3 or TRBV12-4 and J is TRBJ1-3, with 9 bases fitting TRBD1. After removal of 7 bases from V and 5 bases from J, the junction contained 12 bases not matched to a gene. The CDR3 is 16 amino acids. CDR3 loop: CASTDEGTGRRNTIYF. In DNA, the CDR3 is TGTGCCAGCACCGACGAAGGGACAGGGCGGAGAAACACCATATATTTT.

CDR3 protein: CASSLANPNYGYTF. DNA of the CDR3: TGCGCCAGCAGCTTGGCTAATCCTAACTATGGCTACACCTTC. This chain joins TRBV5-1 and TRBJ1-2; D gene ambiguous. The ends were cut back, 0 bases at V and 0 bases at J, with 6 bases in the middle. The CDR3 sequence is 14 residues long. CDR1 and CDR2 (germline): SGHRS, YFSETQ.

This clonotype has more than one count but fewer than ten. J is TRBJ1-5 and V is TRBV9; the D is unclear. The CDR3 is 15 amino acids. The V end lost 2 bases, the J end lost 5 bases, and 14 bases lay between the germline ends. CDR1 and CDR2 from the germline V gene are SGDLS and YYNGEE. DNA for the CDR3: TGTGCCAGCAGCGTCGGGAGTCAGCCTTATCAGCCCCAGCATTTT. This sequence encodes CASSVGSQPYQPQHF.

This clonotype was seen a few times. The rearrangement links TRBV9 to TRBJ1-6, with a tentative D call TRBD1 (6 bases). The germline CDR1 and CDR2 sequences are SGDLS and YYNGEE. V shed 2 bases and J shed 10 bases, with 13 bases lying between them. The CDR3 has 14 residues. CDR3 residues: CASSVVRGLSPLHF. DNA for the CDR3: TGTGCCAGCAGCGTTGTCAGGGGATTATCACCCCTCCACTTT.

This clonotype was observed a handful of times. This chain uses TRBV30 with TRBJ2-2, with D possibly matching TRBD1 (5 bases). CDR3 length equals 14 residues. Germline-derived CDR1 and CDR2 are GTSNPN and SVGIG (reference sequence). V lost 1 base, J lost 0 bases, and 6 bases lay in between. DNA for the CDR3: TGTGCCTGGAGTGACAGGCCGAACACCGGGGAGCTGTTTTTT. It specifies CAWSDRPNTGELFF.

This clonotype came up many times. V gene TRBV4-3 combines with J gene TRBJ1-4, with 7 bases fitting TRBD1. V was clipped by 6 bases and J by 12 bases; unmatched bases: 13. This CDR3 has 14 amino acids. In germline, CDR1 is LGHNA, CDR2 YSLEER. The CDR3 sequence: CASSQIGTVKELFF. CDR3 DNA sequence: TGCGCCAGCAGTCAAATCGGGACAGTTAAGGAACTGTTTTTT.